The 9 T cell receptor beta chains listed next were all sequenced from one sample in a study of blood T cell repertoires in COVID-19. The method was immunoSEQ multiplex PCR; TCRdb's version includes in-frame clones alone and lacks a portion of them. The sample has fewer than 250,000 clones, more than 75% seen once. Sequencing used PBMCs or T cells enriched from blood (not recorded which). Receptors were obtained from a woman aged 50 to 60 with acute COVID-19.

The chain carries TRBV7-8 and TRBJ2-7; D gene unclear. This CDR3 is 13 amino acids long. CDR1 and CDR2 (germline): SGHVS, FQNEAQ. The V gene lost 5 bases and the J gene lost 3 bases, with 11 bases spanning the gap. The CDR3 DNA sequence: TGTGCCAGCAGCCTAGAATCGGGCTACGAGCAGTACGTC. Translated: CASSLESGYEQYV.

On this clone: A much larger clone is a single base away; this may be a read error. This sequence joins TRBV9 and TRBJ1-2; tentatively, D is TRBD1 (6 bases). This CDR3 has 15 residues. With 2 bases removed from V and 5 bases from J, the gap between germline ends came to 16 bases. Germline CDR1 is SGDLS and CDR2 is YYNGEE. The CDR3 spells CASSVGGGGGYGYTF. CDR3 in DNA: TGTGCCAGCAGCGTGGGAGGGGGGGGAGGATATGGCTACACCTTC.

There are a few counts of this clone. The chain combines TRBV5-1 with TRBJ2-2; tentative D call: TRBD1 (5 bases). In germline, CDR1 is SGHRS, CDR2 YFSETQ. Trimming removed 5 bases at V and 2 bases at J, with 13 bases between. The CDR3 runs 15 residues. The CDR3 DNA follows: TGCGCCAGCAGGCAAGACAGTTCCAACACCGGGGAGCTGTTTTTT. Translated: CASRQDSSNTGELFF.

This chain links TRBV6-4 with TRBJ1-2, with 7 positions matching TRBD1. Germline V gives CDR1 MRHNA, CDR2 SNTAGT. The CDR3 is made up of 13 amino acids. Trimming removed 2 bases from V and 8 bases from J; junction bases left unmatched: 5. The CDR3: CASSDTGVLGYTF. The CDR3 coding sequence is TGTGCCAGCAGTGACACAGGGGTGTTAGGCTACACCTTC.

This chain joins TRBV28 and TRBJ2-5; 16 nucleotides align to TRBD2. This CDR3 has 16 amino acids. After removal of 5 bases from V and 5 bases from J, the junction contained 5 bases not matched to a gene. Germline V gives CDR1 MDHEN, CDR2 SYDVKM. CDR3 protein: CASSQGLAGGPETQYF. CDR3 in DNA: TGTGCCAGCAGTCAGGGACTAGCGGGGGGGCCTGAGACCCAGTACTTC.

This chain links TRBV19 with TRBJ2-3; 8 nucleotides line up with TRBD2. CDR1 and CDR2 from the germline V gene are LNHDA and SQIVND (reference sequence). With 10 bases clipped from V and 6 bases from J, the junction kept 15 bases outside the gene matches. The CDR3 runs 15 residues. The chain's CDR3 is CATVRTVSSGDTQYF. DNA for the CDR3: TGTGCCACCGTTCGAACAGTTTCTAGCGGGGATACGCAGTATTTT.

This clone showed up just a few times. This chain uses TRBV5-1 with TRBJ1-4, with TRBD1 identical over 9 bases. Trimming removed 4 bases from V and 6 bases from J; junction bases left unmatched: 7. CDR3 length: 15 amino acids. The V gene's germline CDR1 is SGHRS and CDR2 YFSETQ. In DNA, the CDR3 is TGCGCCAGCAGCCCTGAGGGGACAGGGTATGAAAAACTGTTTTTT. This translates into CASSPEGTGYEKLFF.

This clone showed up many times. The rearrangement uses TRBV14 and TRBJ2-1; a weak D match, TRBD2 (7 bases). Trimming removed 9 bases at V and 8 bases at J, with 20 bases between. Germline CDR1 is SGHDN and CDR2 is FVKESK. The CDR3 spans 14 residues. The CDR3 DNA sequence: TGTGCCAGGGACGGACTAGGGGGTGTGGATGAGCAGTTCTTC. It codes for CARDGLGGVDEQFF.

The rearrangement joins TRBV10-3 to TRBJ2-3; a weak D match, TRBD2 (6 bases). In germline, CDR1 is ENHRY, CDR2 SYGVKD. Trimming removed 0 bases at V and 6 bases at J, with 19 bases between. The CDR3 length is 17 residues. The CDR3 DNA reads as TGTGCCATCAGTGAGTCGCGTGCGGGGAGCATCGGGGATACGCAGTATTTT. This sequence encodes CAISESRAGSIGDTQYF.